This T cell receptor beta chain was sequenced in a study of cytomegalovirus exposure and HLA in healthy donors. Comment on this clone: Its antigen is currently unknown.

This cohort consisted of healthy bone marrow donors. Points from the study as a whole: TCR beta V- and J-gene trimming was later associated with a missense DCLRE1C variant. Sequence variants that were highly shared formed a cluster that was likely a sequencing artifact.

Primers included in the PCR were 60 Vbeta and 13 Jbeta primers. Assay used: immunoSEQ multiplex PCR; TCRdb lists only in-frame clones, some missing. This listing includes approximately 140,000 clones. The CDR3 loop spans 14 amino acids. Germline CDR1 is SGDLS and CDR2 is YYNGEE. V was clipped by 0 bases and J by 1 base, with 7 bases between them. Sequencing was performed on PBMCs. The origin of this receptor is a woman in her forties in good health and CMV-seronegative. This chain uses TRBV9 with TRBJ1-1; D call uncertain. The CDR3 coding sequence is TGTGCCAGCAGCGTAGATCTCGGGAACACTGAAGCTTTCTTT. Amino acid sequence: CASSVDLGNTEAFF.